The 13 T cell receptor beta chains listed next were all sequenced from one sample in a study of vaccination effects on CD4 cells after COVID-19. Which antigens these TCRs recognize remains unknown. Peptide-pool stimulation followed by sequencing identified expanded antigen-specific CD4+ clonotypes in the ViraFEST assay. When 10 to 11 days of culture had elapsed, CD4+ T cells were isolated. All vaccine recipients tested negative for nucleocapsid antibodies and had never contracted SARS-CoV-2 infection. Sequenced by immunoSEQ multiplex PCR; TCRdb stores in-frame clones only, minus some. In the table there are tens of thousands of clones, approximately 75% of which are singletons. The specimen was CD4+ T cells from PBMCs cultured with HCoV-OC43 spike peptides, collected before COVID-19 vaccination. Subset of the sample: HCoV-OC43 spike overlapping peptide pool stimulation. These receptors were taken from a human donor who received a COVID-19 vaccine.

The gene calls are TRBV10-3 and TRBJ1-1; a possible D gene is TRBD1 (5 bases). Trimming took 6 bases from V and 4 from J, leaving 18 bases between them. Germline V gene sequence: CDR1 ENHRY, CDR2 SYGVKD. The CDR3 length is 15 residues. The CDR3 sequence is CAISQIGGTGTEAFF. The CDR3 DNA follows: TGTGCCATCAGCCAGATTGGGGGGACGGGCACTGAAGCTTTCTTT.

A few counts support this clone. The chain employs TRBV11-2 and TRBJ1-2; maybe TRBD1 (5 bases). Trimming left V 0 bases short and J 8 bases short, with 16 bases between. The CDR3 has 15 amino acids. Germline V gene sequence: CDR1 SGHAT, CDR2 FQNNGV. CDR3 residues: CASSLDVARVGGYTF. The CDR3 coding sequence is TGTGCCAGCAGCTTAGATGTCGCCAGGGTAGGAGGCTACACCTTC. Full variable domain (remainder filled in from reference TRBV11-2 and TRBJ1-2): EAGVAQSPRYKIIEKRQSVAFWCNPISGHATLYWYQQILGQGPKLLIQFQNNGVVDDSQLPKDRFSAERLKGVDSTLKIQPAKLEDSAVYLCASSLDVARVGGYTFGSGTRLTVV.

This rearrangement joins TRBV2 to TRBJ2-5; D is perhaps TRBD1 or TRBD2 (5 bases each). There are 12 residues in the CDR3. Trimming took off 4 bases at V and 3 bases at J, with 6 bases between the two ends. Germline CDR1 and CDR2: SNHLY and FYNNEI. The CDR3 coding sequence is TGTGCCAGCAGTGTGGGGGAAGAGACCCAGTACTTC. As protein: CASSVGEETQYF. The whole variable domain, filled in from reference TRBV2 and TRBJ2-5, reads EPEVTQTPSHQVTQMGQEVILRCVPISNHLYFYWYRQILGQKVEFLVSFYNNEISEKSEIFDDQFSVERPDGSNFTLKIRSTKLEDSAMYFCASSVGEETQYFGPGTRLLVL.

This clone was seen only once. This rearrangement joins TRBV12-3 or TRBV12-4 to TRBJ1-1; no clear D. The CDR3 is 13 residues long. Trimming cost V 5 bases and J 8 bases, with 15 bases left between them. The CDR3: CASSPEGRDEAFF. Here the CDR3 DNA reads TGTGCCAGCAGTCCAGAAGGCCGCGACGAAGCTTTCTTT.

CDR3 coding DNA: TGTGCCAGCAGCCAGGCAGTAGGGGAGAAGTACTTC. Protein product: CASSQAVGEKYF. V usage is TRBV3-1 (or the pseudogene TRBV3-2) and J usage is TRBJ2-4; the D call may be TRBD1 or TRBD2 (5 bases each). This CDR3 has 12 amino acids. Germline V lookup: CDR1 LGHDT, CDR2 YNNKEL (reference sequence). V lost 3 bases, J lost 14 bases, and 14 bases lay in between.

The chain couples TRBV9 to TRBJ1-2; 7 bases match TRBD1. The CDR3 sequence is 12 residues long. The ends lost 0 bases at V and 13 bases at J; junction bases unmatched: 6. Germline V gene sequence: CDR1 SGDLS, CDR2 YYNGEE. The CDR3 DNA reads TGTGCCAGCAGCGTAGTCAGGGGGAGGTTCACCTTC. Its protein product is CASSVVRGRFTF.

This sequence joins TRBV20-1 and TRBJ1-5, with D unresolved. V was trimmed by 0 bases and J by 13 bases, leaving 10 bases between them. From germline, CDR1 is DFQATT and CDR2 SNEGSKA (reference sequence). The length of the CDR3 is 11 residues. The CDR3 sequence is CSARDPSGQHF. For the CDR3, the DNA is TGCAGTGCTAGAGATCCCAGCGGTCAGCATTTT.

This rearrangement joins TRBV7-3 to TRBJ2-5, with D perhaps being TRBD1 or TRBD2 (5 bases each). Germline V gene lookup returns CDR1 SGHTA and CDR2 FQGTGA. The V end lost 6 bases, the J end lost 6 bases, and 14 bases lay between the germline ends. This CDR3 is built from 13 residues. CDR3 nucleotide sequence: TGTGCCAGCAGTTGGGGGAATGGACAGACCCAGTACTTC. Residues: CASSWGNGQTQYF.

This chain connects TRBV7-3 to TRBJ2-3; D ambiguous. Germline CDR1 reads SGHTA; CDR2 reads FQGTGA. The V end lost 3 bases, the J end lost 10 bases, and 11 bases lay between the germline ends. CDR3 size: 12 residues. CDR3 in DNA: TGTGCCAGCAGCTTCTCCAGTATGCCGCAGTATTTT. It specifies CASSFSSMPQYF.

This chain joins TRBV7-3 and TRBJ2-5; TRBD2 agrees at 14 bases. Germline CDR1 is SGHTA and CDR2 is FQGTGA. This CDR3 has 17 residues. V dropped 5 bases and J dropped 4; count of bases not matched to a gene: 9. The CDR3 protein is CASSNAGTSGGGETQYF. CDR3 sequence (DNA): TGTGCCAGCAGCAACGCCGGGACTAGCGGGGGAGGAGAGACCCAGTACTTC.

This chain connects TRBV28 to TRBJ2-1; a possible D gene is TRBD1 (6 bases). The CDR3 sequence is 14 residues long. Trimming removed 7 bases at V and 7 bases at J, with 17 bases between. From germline, CDR1 is MDHEN and CDR2 SYDVKM. The CDR3 DNA sequence: TGTGCCAGCAAACTTGGGACACCGGCGAATGAGCAGTTCTTC. It encodes CASKLGTPANEQFF.

J is TRBJ2-5 and V is TRBV2; D remains unclear. Germline assignment: CDR1 SNHLY and CDR2 FYNNEI. This CDR3 comprises 13 residues. Trimming pared 7 bases from V and 7 bases from J, leaving 16 bases between. The CDR3 is CASKTLSARTQYF. In nucleotides, the CDR3 is TGTGCCAGCAAGACCTTATCGGCTCGGACCCAGTACTTC.

This clone showed up just a few times. The chain is built from TRBV5-6 and TRBJ1-2; D possibly corresponds to TRBD1 (5 bases). CDR1 is SGHDT and CDR2 is YYEEEE in the germline V gene. This CDR3 has 13 amino acids. V was clipped by 0 bases and J by 7 bases, with 10 bases between them. The CDR3 region is CASSLGRVVGYTF. CDR3 DNA: TGTGCCAGCAGCTTGGGCAGGGTGGTTGGCTACACCTTC.